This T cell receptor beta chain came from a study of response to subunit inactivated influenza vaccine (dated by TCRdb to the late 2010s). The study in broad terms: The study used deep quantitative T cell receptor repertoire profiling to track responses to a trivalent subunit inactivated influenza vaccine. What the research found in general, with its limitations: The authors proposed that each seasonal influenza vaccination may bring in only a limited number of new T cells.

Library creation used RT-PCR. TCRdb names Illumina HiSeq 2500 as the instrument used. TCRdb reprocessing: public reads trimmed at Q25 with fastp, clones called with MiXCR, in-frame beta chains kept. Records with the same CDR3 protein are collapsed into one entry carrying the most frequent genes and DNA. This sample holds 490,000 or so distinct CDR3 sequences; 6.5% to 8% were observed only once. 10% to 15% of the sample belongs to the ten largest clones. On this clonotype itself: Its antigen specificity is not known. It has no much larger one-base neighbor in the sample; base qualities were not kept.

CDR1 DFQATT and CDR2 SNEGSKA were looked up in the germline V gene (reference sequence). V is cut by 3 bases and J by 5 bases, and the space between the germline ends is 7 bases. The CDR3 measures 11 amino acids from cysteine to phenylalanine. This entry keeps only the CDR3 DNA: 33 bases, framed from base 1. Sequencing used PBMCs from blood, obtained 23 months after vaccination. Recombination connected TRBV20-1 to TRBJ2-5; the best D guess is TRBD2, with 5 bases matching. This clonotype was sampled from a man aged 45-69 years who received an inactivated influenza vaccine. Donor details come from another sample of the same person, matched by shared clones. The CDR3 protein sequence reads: CSASGVETQYF. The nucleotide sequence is TGCAGTGCTAGCGGGGTCGAGACCCAGTACTTC.